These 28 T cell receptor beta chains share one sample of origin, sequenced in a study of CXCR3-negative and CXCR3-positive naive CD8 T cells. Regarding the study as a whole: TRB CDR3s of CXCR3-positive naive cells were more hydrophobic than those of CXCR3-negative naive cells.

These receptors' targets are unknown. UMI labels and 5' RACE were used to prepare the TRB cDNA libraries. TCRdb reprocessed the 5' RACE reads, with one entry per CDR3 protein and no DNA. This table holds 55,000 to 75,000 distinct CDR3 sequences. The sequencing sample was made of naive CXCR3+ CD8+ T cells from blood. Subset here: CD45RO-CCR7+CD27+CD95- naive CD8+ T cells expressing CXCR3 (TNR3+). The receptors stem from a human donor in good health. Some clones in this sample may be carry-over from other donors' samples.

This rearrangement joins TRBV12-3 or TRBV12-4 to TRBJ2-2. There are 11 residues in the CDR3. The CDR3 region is CASTQTGELFF.

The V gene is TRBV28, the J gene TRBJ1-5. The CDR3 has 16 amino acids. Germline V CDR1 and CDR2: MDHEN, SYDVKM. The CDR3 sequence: CASSLPRQGPNQPQHF. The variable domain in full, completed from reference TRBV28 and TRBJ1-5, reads DVKVTQSSRYLVKRTGEKVFLECVQDMDHENMFWYRQDPGLGLRLIYFSYDVKMKEKGDIPEGYSVSREKKERFSLILESASTNQTSMYLCASSLPRQGPNQPQHFGDGTRLSIL.

The CDR3 protein is CASSLVGAFGYTF. The chain carries TRBV7-9 and TRBJ1-2; TCRdb returns TRBD1, unconfirmable since there is no DNA. Germline CDR1 and CDR2: SEHNR and FQNEAQ (reference sequence). The CDR3 covers 13 residues.

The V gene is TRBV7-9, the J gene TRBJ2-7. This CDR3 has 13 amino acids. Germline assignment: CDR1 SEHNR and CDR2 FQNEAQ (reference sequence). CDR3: CASSSAWSYEQYF.

The CDR3 sequence is CASGGGNEQYF. The chain has TRBV7-2 and TRBJ2-7; TCRdb indicates TRBD1, and absent DNA this call remains unverified. Germline V gives CDR1 SGHTA, CDR2 FQGNSA. The CDR3 consists of 11 residues.

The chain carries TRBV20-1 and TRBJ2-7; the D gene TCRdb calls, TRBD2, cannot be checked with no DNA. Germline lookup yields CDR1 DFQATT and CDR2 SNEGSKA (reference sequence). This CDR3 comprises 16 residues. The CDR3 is CSARGPTSGLNYEQYF.

The CDR3 sequence is CASSLGPLGRREQYF. The gene calls are TRBV11-2 and TRBJ2-7; the D call from TCRdb, TRBD2, cannot be confirmed without DNA. This CDR3 has 15 amino acids. Germline V gene sequence: CDR1 SGHAT, CDR2 FQNNGV.

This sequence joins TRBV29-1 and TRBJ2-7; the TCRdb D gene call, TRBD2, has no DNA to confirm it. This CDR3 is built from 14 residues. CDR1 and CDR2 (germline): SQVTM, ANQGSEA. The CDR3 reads CSVGQTGNSYEQYF.

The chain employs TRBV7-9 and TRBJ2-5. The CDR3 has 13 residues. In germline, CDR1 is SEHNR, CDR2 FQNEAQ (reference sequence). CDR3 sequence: CASSFESEETQYF.

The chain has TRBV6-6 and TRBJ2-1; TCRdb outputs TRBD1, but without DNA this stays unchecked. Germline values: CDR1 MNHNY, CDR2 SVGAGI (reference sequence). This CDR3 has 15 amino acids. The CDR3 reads CASSPRDRAVDEQFF.

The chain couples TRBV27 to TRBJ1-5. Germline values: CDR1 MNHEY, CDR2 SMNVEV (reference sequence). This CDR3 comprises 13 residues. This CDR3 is CASSFSSNQPQHF.

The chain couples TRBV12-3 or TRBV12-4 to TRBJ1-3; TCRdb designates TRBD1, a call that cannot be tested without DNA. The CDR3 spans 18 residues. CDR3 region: CASSPYRTGGAGGNTIYF.

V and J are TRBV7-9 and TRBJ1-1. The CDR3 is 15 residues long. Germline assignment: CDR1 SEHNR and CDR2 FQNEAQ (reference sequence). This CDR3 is CASSLGVGLNTEAFF.

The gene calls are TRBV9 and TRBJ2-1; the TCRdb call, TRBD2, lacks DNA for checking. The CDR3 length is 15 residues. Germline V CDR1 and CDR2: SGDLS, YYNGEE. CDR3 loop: CASSVEWGGDNEQFF.

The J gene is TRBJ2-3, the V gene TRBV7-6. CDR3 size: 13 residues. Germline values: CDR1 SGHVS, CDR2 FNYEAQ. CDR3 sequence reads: CASSPEVSDTQYF.

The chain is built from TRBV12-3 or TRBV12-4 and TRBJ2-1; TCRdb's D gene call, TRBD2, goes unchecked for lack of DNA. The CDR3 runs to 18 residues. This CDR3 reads CASTTGMYGTSGYNEQFF.

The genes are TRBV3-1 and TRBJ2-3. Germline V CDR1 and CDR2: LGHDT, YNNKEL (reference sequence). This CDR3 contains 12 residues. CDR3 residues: CASSPQADTQYF.

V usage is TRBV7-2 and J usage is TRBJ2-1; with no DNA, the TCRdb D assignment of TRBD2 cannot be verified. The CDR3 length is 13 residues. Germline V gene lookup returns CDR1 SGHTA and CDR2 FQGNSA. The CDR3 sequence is CASSATSGGPQFF.

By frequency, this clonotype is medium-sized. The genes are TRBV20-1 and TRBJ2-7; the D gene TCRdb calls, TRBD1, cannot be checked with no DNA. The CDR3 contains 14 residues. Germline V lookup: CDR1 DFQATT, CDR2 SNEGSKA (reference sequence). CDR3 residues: CSASGGGDLDEQYF.

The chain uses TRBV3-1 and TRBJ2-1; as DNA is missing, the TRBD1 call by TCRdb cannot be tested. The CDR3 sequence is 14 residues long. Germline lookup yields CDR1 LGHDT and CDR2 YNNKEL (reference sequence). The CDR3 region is CASSWDQGYNEQFF.

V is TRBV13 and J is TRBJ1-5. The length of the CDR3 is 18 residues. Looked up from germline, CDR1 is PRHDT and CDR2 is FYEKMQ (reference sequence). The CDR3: CASSLGGTSGEGNQPQHF.

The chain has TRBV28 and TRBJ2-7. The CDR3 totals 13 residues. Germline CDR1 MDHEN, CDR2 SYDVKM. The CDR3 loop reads CASSLYRVGEQYF.

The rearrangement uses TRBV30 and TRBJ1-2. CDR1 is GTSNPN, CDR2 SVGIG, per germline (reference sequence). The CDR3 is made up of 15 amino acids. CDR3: CAWTLMADPNYGYTF.

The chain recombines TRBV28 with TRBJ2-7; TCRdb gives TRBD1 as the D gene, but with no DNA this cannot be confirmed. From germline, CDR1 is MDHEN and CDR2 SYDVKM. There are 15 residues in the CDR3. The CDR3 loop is CASSPTRDRGLEQYF.

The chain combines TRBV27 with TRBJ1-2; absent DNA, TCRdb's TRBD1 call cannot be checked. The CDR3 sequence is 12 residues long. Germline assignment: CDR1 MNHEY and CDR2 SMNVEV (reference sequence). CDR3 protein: CASSSQGYGYTF.

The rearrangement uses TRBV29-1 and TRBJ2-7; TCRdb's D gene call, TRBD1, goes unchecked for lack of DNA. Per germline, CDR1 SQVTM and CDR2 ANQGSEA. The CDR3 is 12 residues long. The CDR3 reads CSVEGRPREQYF.

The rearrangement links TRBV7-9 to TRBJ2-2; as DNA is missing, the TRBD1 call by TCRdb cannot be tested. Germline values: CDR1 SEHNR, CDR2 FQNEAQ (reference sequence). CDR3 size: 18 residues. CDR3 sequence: CASSPAPGTGSNTGELFF.

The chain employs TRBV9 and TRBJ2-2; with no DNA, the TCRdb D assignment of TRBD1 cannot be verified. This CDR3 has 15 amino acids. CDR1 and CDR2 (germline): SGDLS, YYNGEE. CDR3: CASSVGGGDIGELFF.